This entry is about one TCR beta chain. The target antigen is unknown. This entry belongs to a study of OX40 agonist ivuxolimab in advanced cancers. CDR1 is SGHAT and CDR2 is FQNNGV in the germline V gene. The CDR3 covers 14 residues. Deletions cut 2 bases from V and 7 bases from J, with 14 bases between. Sequenced by immunoSEQ multiplex PCR; TCRdb stores in-frame clones only, minus some. The sample yields 50,000 to 65,000 clones, around 81% seen once. Autoimmune disease history or systemic immunosuppression led to patients being barred. Overall study findings and caveats: CD4+ and CD8+ T cells in blood underwent clonal expansion by week 6 at 0.1 to 3.0 mg/kg. CD8+ T cells showed, on average, more clonal expansion than CD4+ cells.

This receptor was obtained from an adult with an advanced solid tumor such as melanoma, head and neck, liver or kidney cancer. Sequenced here: CD4+ or CD8+ T cells sorted from blood, sampled in a trial of the OX40 agonist ivuxolimab. This sequence joins TRBV11-2 and TRBJ1-2; D perhaps matches TRBD1 (6 bases). CDR3 residues: CASSLTSGDGGYTF. The CDR3 DNA reads as TGTGCCAGCAGCTTAACGTCAGGGGATGGTGGCTACACCTTC.